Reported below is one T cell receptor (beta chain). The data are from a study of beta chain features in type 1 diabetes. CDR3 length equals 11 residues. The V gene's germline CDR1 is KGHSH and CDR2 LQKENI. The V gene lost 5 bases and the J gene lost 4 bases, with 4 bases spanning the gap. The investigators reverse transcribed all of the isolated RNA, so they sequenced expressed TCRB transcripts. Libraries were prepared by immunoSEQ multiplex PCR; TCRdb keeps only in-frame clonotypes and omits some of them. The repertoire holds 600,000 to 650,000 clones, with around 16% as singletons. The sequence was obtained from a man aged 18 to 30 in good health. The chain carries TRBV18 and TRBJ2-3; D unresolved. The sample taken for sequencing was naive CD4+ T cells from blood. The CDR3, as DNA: TGTGCCAGCTCAAGATCAGATACGCAGTATTTT. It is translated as CASSRSDTQYF.